Listed here are 4 T cell receptor beta chains from one sample, sequenced in a study of T cell responses to AZD1222 COVID-19 vaccine. TCRdb's copy holds only in-frame clones and misses some; the assay was immunoSEQ multiplex PCR. The sample carries roughly 120,000 clones, 85% to 95% recorded once. Source: peripheral blood, taken on day 0 of AZD1222 vaccination. All receptors derive from an adult in good health.

The chain is built from TRBV24-1 and TRBJ2-5; 9 bases fit TRBD1. Germline V gene sequence: CDR1 KGHDR, CDR2 SFDVKD. The CDR3 consists of 13 residues. With V trimmed by 8 bases and J by 2 bases, 2 bases remained unmatched. CDR3 nucleotides: TGTGCCACCACCGACAGGGGGCAAGAGACCCAGTACTTC. It specifies CATTDRGQETQYF.

Here the CDR3 reads CASSRGRGNTGELFF. The CDR3 nucleotides are TGTGCCAGCTCTCGGGGACGGGGGAACACCGGGGAGCTGTTTTTT. The gene calls are TRBV2 and TRBJ2-2; D tentatively reads TRBD1 or TRBD2 (5 bases each). The CDR3 totals 15 residues. V shed 8 bases and J shed 1 base, with 14 bases lying between them. Germline V gene sequence: CDR1 SNHLY, CDR2 FYNNEI.

CDR3 residues: CATSDLRDIENEQYF. DNA of the CDR3: TGTGCCACCAGTGATCTCCGGGACATAGAGAACGAGCAGTACTTC. V gene TRBV24-1 combines with J gene TRBJ2-7; tentative D call: TRBD1 (6 bases). Trimming left V 3 bases short and J 5 bases short, with 16 bases between. Germline V CDR1 and CDR2: KGHDR, SFDVKD. The CDR3 runs 15 residues.

V usage is TRBV9 and J usage is TRBJ1-2, with 8 bases aligning to TRBD1. CDR3 length equals 16 residues. Germline V gene sequence: CDR1 SGDLS, CDR2 YYNGEE. The V gene end was trimmed by 0 bases and the J gene end by 0 bases; junction bases not matched to a gene: 4. This CDR3 is CASSVGGTGTNYGYTF. CDR3 in DNA: TGTGCCAGCAGCGTAGGAGGGACAGGTACTAACTATGGCTACACCTTC.